This T cell receptor beta chain was retrieved from a study of control samples from healthy donors and cancer patients. TCRdb keeps only in-frame clones here, not all; method: immunoSEQ multiplex PCR. The sample holds roughly 100,000 clones, approximately 90% seen once. The V gene's germline CDR1 is LGHDT and CDR2 YNNKEL (reference sequence). Trimming took off 0 bases at V and 1 base at J, with 5 bases between the two ends. This CDR3 spans 14 amino acids. The chain employs TRBV3-1 (or the pseudogene TRBV3-2) and TRBJ2-3; no clear D. The sequenced material came from PBMCs. This sequence originates from a man between 60 and 75 years old with lung cancer. The CDR3 sequence is CASSQEPRTDTQYF. CDR3 DNA sequence: TGTGCCAGCAGCCAAGAACCACGCACAGATACGCAGTATTTT.